The 5 T cell receptor beta chains below were found in one sample sequenced in a study of blood T cell repertoires in COVID-19. Assay used: immunoSEQ multiplex PCR; TCRdb lists only in-frame clones, some missing. The data hold approximately 260,000 clones, with 85% to 95% observed a single time. Specimen: PBMCs or T cells enriched from blood (not recorded which). The source is a woman aged 18 to 35 who had recovered from COVID-19.

For the CDR3, the DNA is TGTGCCAGCAGCTTACTTACAGGGTCAGGGAGCGGCTACACCTTC. Translating gives CASSLLTGSGSGYTF. J is TRBJ1-2 and V is TRBV7-9; weak D call: TRBD1 (6 bases). Germline assignment: CDR1 SEHNR and CDR2 FQNEAQ (reference sequence). Trimming removed 2 bases from V and 8 bases from J, with 18 bases in between. This CDR3 region has 15 residues.

The genes are TRBV5-5 and TRBJ1-6, with D possibly TRBD1 on 6 matching bases. CDR1 is SGHKS and CDR2 is YYEKEE in the germline V gene (reference sequence). The CDR3 has 16 residues. V shed 3 bases and J shed 9 bases, with 19 bases lying between them. CDR3 DNA sequence: TGTGCCAGCAGCTCGACTACGCGACAGGTCGGTTCACCCCTCCACTTT. Protein product: CASSSTTRQVGSPLHF.

This chain's CDR3 is CASTPTDEAFF. DNA for the CDR3: TGTGCCAGCACCCCGACAGACGAAGCTTTCTTT. The chain is built from TRBV2 and TRBJ1-1; maybe TRBD1 (5 bases). The CDR3 runs 11 residues. Deletions cut 7 bases from V and 8 bases from J, with 11 bases between. Germline CDR1 and CDR2: SNHLY and FYNNEI.

Only one count was recorded for this clone. CDR3 residues: CASSSRDRRYNEQFF. In nucleotides, the CDR3 is TGTGCCAGCAGCTCCCGGGACAGGAGATACAATGAGCAGTTCTTC. This sequence joins TRBV7-8 and TRBJ2-1; TRBD1 agrees at 8 bases. The CDR3 totals 15 residues. Germline trimming cut 4 bases from V and 4 bases from J; bases unmatched to any gene: 6. Germline values: CDR1 SGHVS, CDR2 FQNEAQ.

This clone was found a few times. The rearrangement links TRBV27 to TRBJ1-1; perhaps TRBD1 as D (5 bases). Trimming stripped 2 bases from V and 2 bases from J, with 12 bases between. Germline V CDR1 and CDR2: MNHEY, SMNVEV (reference sequence). The CDR3 extends over 15 amino acids. The CDR3 sequence is CASSLGRGFNTEAFF. The CDR3 nucleotides are TGTGCCAGCAGTTTAGGGCGGGGCTTTAACACTGAAGCTTTCTTT.